The rows below give T cell receptor beta chains drawn from one sample of a study of cytomegalovirus exposure and HLA in healthy donors. Measured with immunoSEQ multiplex PCR; TCRdb has only the in-frame clones, and not every one. In the table there are some 240,000 clones, nearly 95% of which are singletons. The sequencing input was PBMCs. Receptor source: a girl aged 2 to 9 in good health and CMV-seronegative. CDR3s include the opening cysteine and the closing phenylalanine or tryptophan. The D gene is left open where the match is weak. The listing skips clone size in some rows; elsewhere it reads once, few, many or a size class.

TGTGCCAGCACGGACAGGTCATATGGCCACACCTTC CASTDRSYGHTF once TRBD1 TRBJ1-2 TRBV6-5
TGTGCCAGCAGCTTCGGGACTGGTCTTAACGAGCAGTTCTTC CASSFGTGLNEQFF - - TRBJ2-1 TRBV5-6
TGTGCCAGCACTTTGACAGGAGGTGAGACTGAAGCTTTCTTT CASTLTGGETEAFF - - TRBJ1-1 TRBV6-1
TGTGCCAGCAGTCCCCGTGCACGGCGGCAAGAGACCCAGTACTTC CASSPRARRQETQYF - - TRBJ2-5 TRBV27
TGTGCCAGCAGCTTAGTCGGGCTAGCGGGAGGGAGCTCCTACGAGCAGTACTTC CASSLVGLAGGSSYEQYF - TRBD2 TRBJ2-7 TRBV7-2
TGTGCCAGCAGCTTAGGACATCCCGTAATATACAATGAGCAGTTCTTC CASSLGHPVIYNEQFF - - TRBJ2-1 TRBV7-2
TGTGCCAGCAGCGCTCCTTTAGCGGGGGGGCGGGGGGATACGCAGTATTTT CASSAPLAGGRGDTQYF - TRBD2 TRBJ2-3 TRBV9
TGCGCCAGCAGTCCGACTTCCCAAGAGACCCAGTACTTC CASSPTSQETQYF - - TRBJ2-5 TRBV5-1
TGTGCCAGCAGCGTAGAACAGGACCTTAGCACAGATACGCAGTATTTT CASSVEQDLSTDTQYF - - TRBJ2-3 TRBV9
TGTGCCACCAGCGGCATGCCCGACAGGGGGCGCGACTATGAGCAGTTCTTC CATSGMPDRGRDYEQFF - TRBD1 TRBJ2-1 TRBV15
TGTGCCAGTCCCGGACAGGGGTCGTACGAGCAGTACTTC CASPGQGSYEQYF - TRBD1 TRBJ2-7 TRBV6-1
TGTGCCAGCTCACCGACAGGCGGACAGGGAGGATACGAGCAGTACTTC CASSPTGGQGGYEQYF - TRBD1 TRBJ2-7 TRBV18
TGCGCCAGCAGCCAGCATGGGACAACCGAGTCCTACGAGCAGTACTTC CASSQHGTTESYEQYF - - TRBJ2-7 TRBV4-1
TGTGCCATCAGTCTAGCGGCGACCTACGAGCAGTACTTC CAISLAATYEQYF once TRBD2 TRBJ2-7 TRBV10-3
TGTGCCAGCAGTGAAGGGGACAGGGGATCCTACGAGCAGTACTTC CASSEGDRGSYEQYF - TRBD1 TRBJ2-7 TRBV6-1
TGTGCCAGCAGCTTAAGGGACAGCCAAGAGACCCAGTACTTC CASSLRDSQETQYF - TRBD1 TRBJ2-5 TRBV7-8
TGTGCCAGCAGTGAAGATAGCTCCTACGAGCAGTACTTC CASSEDSSYEQYF - - TRBJ2-7 TRBV2